This TCR beta chain was observed in a study of molecular identifiers for immune sequencing clone quantification. Study context: Replicate runs used RNA from about 19,000 or 110,000 naive CD8 cells, which was split five ways into aliquots, and four of those aliquots were then sequenced.

Study conclusions and caveats: Among effectors, clones above 20 RNA copies held over 97% of molecules; among naive cells, under 1%.

In TCRdb, the PCR reads were re-called with MiXCR into one record per CDR3 protein. This sample has approximately 550,000 distinct CDR3 sequences; about 21% occur once, and the top ten carry approximately 0.84%. J was trimmed by 0 bases and V by 7 bases; bases with no gene match: 6. The length of the CDR3 is 14 residues. The germline V gene has CDR1 MDHEN and CDR2 SYDVKM. The table lists this clonotype with a few counts. The antigen remains unidentified. Sorted cells numbering roughly 19,000 to 1,000,000, with 10%, 30% or 50% RNA, yielded the naive CD8 libraries. Isolation of naive CD8 T cells was achieved by sorting on a CD8+CD4-CCR7+CD45RA+ phenotype.

The TCR comes from a human donor in good health. Some libraries in this study had Jurkat cell RNA spiked in. The sequencing sample was made of naive CD8+ T cells from blood, with Jurkat cell RNA spiked in. Subset: FACS-sorted CD8+CD4-CCR7+CD45RA+ naive T cells. The genes are TRBV28 and TRBJ2-7; 7 nucleotides agree with TRBD1. In DNA form, the CDR3 reads TGTGCCAGCACCCAGGGGGTTCGCTCCTACGAGCAGTACTTC. Translation: CASTQGVRSYEQYF.